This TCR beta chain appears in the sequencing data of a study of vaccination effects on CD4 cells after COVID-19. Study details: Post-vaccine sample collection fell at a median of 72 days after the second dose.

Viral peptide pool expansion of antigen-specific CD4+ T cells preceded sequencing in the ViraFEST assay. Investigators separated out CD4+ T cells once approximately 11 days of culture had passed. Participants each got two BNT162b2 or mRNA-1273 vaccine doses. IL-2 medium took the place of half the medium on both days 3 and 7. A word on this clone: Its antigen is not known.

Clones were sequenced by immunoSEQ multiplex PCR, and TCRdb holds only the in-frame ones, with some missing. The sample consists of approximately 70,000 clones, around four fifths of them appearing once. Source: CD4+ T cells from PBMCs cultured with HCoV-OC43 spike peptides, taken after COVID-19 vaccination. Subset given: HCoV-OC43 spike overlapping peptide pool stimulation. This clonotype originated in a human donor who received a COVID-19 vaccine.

The CDR3 spells CASTSTRVLIYGYTF. The CDR3 nucleotides read TGTGCCAGCACCTCGACCAGGGTCCTGATATATGGCTACACCTTC. The chain uses TRBV28 and TRBJ1-2; TRBD1 might be the D (5 bases). The V gene's germline CDR1 is MDHEN and CDR2 SYDVKM. The CDR3 covers 15 residues. V lost 7 bases to trimming and J lost 5 bases, with 20 bases between them.